The next 16 T cell receptor beta chains were all read from a single sample in a study of blood T cell repertoires in COVID-19. Only in-frame clones appear in the TCRdb table, and some are missing; sequencing was by immunoSEQ multiplex PCR. The repertoire has tens of thousands of clones, about 88% of them found once; the top ten carry over 4%. The material sequenced was peripheral blood. These receptors originate from a man between 60 and 75 years old with active COVID-19.

This chain connects TRBV19 to TRBJ2-4; 9 bases agree with TRBD2. Germline CDR1 LNHDA, CDR2 SQIVND (reference sequence). The J segment lost 0 bases and the V segment lost 4 bases, leaving 4 bases of the junction unmatched. This CDR3 has 16 amino acids. The CDR3 coding sequence is TGTGCCAGTAGTACAGCGGGGGGCCTAGCCAAAAACATTCAGTACTTC. Its translation: CASSTAGGLAKNIQYF.

The V and J genes are TRBV28 and TRBJ2-1; D is possibly TRBD1 (6 bases). Trimming pared 3 bases from V and 0 bases from J, leaving 6 bases between. The CDR3 runs to 14 residues. The V gene's germline CDR1 is MDHEN and CDR2 SYDVKM. CDR3 in amino acids: CASSLDSSYNEQFF. CDR3 nucleotides: TGTGCCAGCAGTTTGGACAGCTCCTACAATGAGCAGTTCTTC.

The chain couples TRBV9 to TRBJ2-5, with D hard to call. The CDR3 consists of 13 residues. Germline CDR1 is SGDLS and CDR2 is YYNGEE. V lost 3 bases and J lost 2, with 8 bases in between. The CDR3 DNA follows: TGTGCCAGCAGCGAATTCGAGCAAGAGACCCAGTACTTC. This codes for CASSEFEQETQYF.

J is TRBJ1-2 and V is TRBV28, with a possible D match to TRBD1 (5 bases). The CDR3 sequence is 11 residues long. Trimming cost V 6 bases and J 4 bases, with 6 bases left between them. CDR1 and CDR2 (germline): MDHEN, SYDVKM. CDR3 sequence: CASRGGYGYTF. For the CDR3, the DNA is TGTGCCAGCAGGGGGGGCTATGGCTACACCTTC.

V gene TRBV28 combines with J gene TRBJ2-2, with TRBD1 matching over 7 bases. In germline, CDR1 is MDHEN, CDR2 SYDVKM. V was clipped by 6 bases and J by 9 bases; unmatched bases: 10. The CDR3 totals 14 residues. Written as DNA, the CDR3 is TGTGCCAGCAGCCAGACAGGGTCAGTCAGGGAGCTGTTTTTT. This gives the protein CASSQTGSVRELFF.

This sequence joins TRBV4-1 and TRBJ2-1, with 8 nucleotides matching TRBD2. The CDR3 runs 15 residues. Germline CDR1 reads MGHRA; CDR2 reads YSYEKL. With V trimmed by 1 base and J by 6 bases, 5 bases remained unmatched. This chain's CDR3 is CASSQAGGFRNEQFF. DNA for the CDR3: TGCGCCAGCAGCCAAGCGGGAGGGTTCCGCAATGAGCAGTTCTTC.

CDR3 DNA sequence: TGTGCCAGCAGCCTAGGCGGGACAGGGAACACTGAAGCTTTCTTT. Translated: CASSLGGTGNTEAFF. The V gene is TRBV7-9, the J gene TRBJ1-1; 8 bases line up with TRBD1. With V trimmed by 5 bases and J by 1 base, 6 bases remained unmatched. CDR1 and CDR2 from the germline V gene are SEHNR and FQNEAQ (reference sequence). The CDR3 has 15 residues.

The rearrangement links TRBV19 to TRBJ1-6, with D uncertain. V gave up 4 bases and J gave up 7 bases, with 5 bases separating them. In germline, CDR1 is LNHDA, CDR2 SQIVND (reference sequence). CDR3 length: 12 residues. The DNA for the CDR3 is TGTGCCAGTAGTACGGGGAATTCACCCCTCCACTTT. Its protein is CASSTGNSPLHF.

The genes are TRBV29-1 and TRBJ2-5; TRBD2 agrees at 8 bases. With 2 bases clipped from V and 3 bases from J, the junction kept 8 bases outside the gene matches. This CDR3 is 15 amino acids long. Germline-derived CDR1 and CDR2 are SQVTM and ANQGSEA. Here the CDR3 reads CSVELGGGREETQYF. The CDR3 bases are TGCAGCGTTGAATTAGGCGGGGGGCGAGAAGAGACCCAGTACTTC.

This clone has more than one count but fewer than ten. The CDR3 region has the DNA TGCAGCGTGCAGACTAGCGGGAGTGACTACGAGCAGTACTTC. This sequence encodes CSVQTSGSDYEQYF. The gene calls are TRBV29-1 and TRBJ2-7, with 12 bases matching TRBD2. Germline CDR1 is SQVTM and CDR2 is ANQGSEA. Trimming at V came to 6 bases and at J to 3 bases, leaving 6 bases not matched to a gene. The CDR3 is made up of 14 amino acids.

This rearrangement joins TRBV29-1 to TRBJ2-7; D is perhaps TRBD2 (6 bases). V was trimmed by 8 bases and J by 4 bases, leaving 12 bases between them. The CDR3 runs to 11 residues. Germline lookup yields CDR1 SQVTM and CDR2 ANQGSEA. The CDR3 loop is CSPWDFYEQYF. The CDR3 nucleotides are TGCAGCCCTTGGGACTTTTACGAGCAGTACTTC.

This chain joins TRBV25-1 and TRBJ2-5, with 7 nucleotides matching TRBD2. Germline V CDR1 and CDR2: MGHDK, SYGVNS. The trim removed 8 bases at V and 4 bases at J, leaving 7 bases unmatched. The CDR3 contains 13 residues. DNA of the CDR3: TGTGCCAGCGGGTCTTGGGGGGGAGAGACCCAGTACTTC. Its translation is CASGSWGGETQYF.

This clone was counted only a few times. This chain joins TRBV9 and TRBJ2-5, with TRBD1 as a possible D gene (5 bases). V was shortened by 0 bases and J by 5 bases, with 11 bases between the two germline ends. Germline V lookup: CDR1 SGDLS, CDR2 YYNGEE. The CDR3 contains 14 residues. CDR3 in amino acids: CASSVGGRVETQYF. The CDR3 coding sequence is TGTGCCAGCAGCGTAGGCGGCAGGGTGGAGACCCAGTACTTC.

The chain employs TRBV5-3 and TRBJ2-1, with 9 bases lining up with TRBD2. TRBV5-3 is an ORF, with its function uncertain. The CDR3 runs 15 residues. The V and J ends lost 4 bases and 6 bases, in that order; junction bases with no gene match: 8. As DNA, the CDR3 is TGTGCCAGAAGCCCGGGACTAGCAGTGGTCAATGAGCAGTTCTTC. This encodes CARSPGLAVVNEQFF.

The chain couples TRBV7-2 to TRBJ2-2, with TRBD2 identical over 9 bases. The J segment lost 4 bases and the V segment lost 1 base, leaving 4 bases of the junction unmatched. Looked up from germline, CDR1 is SGHTA and CDR2 is FQGNSA. The CDR3 length is 16 residues. The CDR3 loop reads CASSLGGRGVTGELFF. As DNA, the CDR3 is TGTGCCAGCAGCTTAGGCGGGAGGGGGGTCACCGGGGAGCTGTTTTTT.

The J gene is TRBJ2-1, the V gene TRBV25-1; no reliable D call. The V gene lost 2 bases and the J gene lost 0 bases, with 8 bases spanning the gap. The CDR3 consists of 15 residues. Germline V gene sequence: CDR1 MGHDK, CDR2 SYGVNS. The CDR3 region has the DNA TGTGCCAGCAGTGAAGCTGGCAGCTCCTACAATGAGCAGTTCTTC. Residues: CASSEAGSSYNEQFF. The full variable domain, with the rest looked up from reference TRBV25-1 and TRBJ2-1, is EADIYQTPRYLVIGTGKKITLECSQTMGHDKMYWYQQDPGMELHLIHYSYGVNSTEKGDLSSESTVSRIRTEHFPLTLESARPSHTSQYLCASSEAGSSYNEQFFGPGTRLTVL.